The 26 T cell receptor beta chains reported below all come from one sample, sequenced in a study of technical replicates of blood from several donors. The method was immunoSEQ multiplex PCR; TCRdb's version includes in-frame clones alone and lacks a portion of them. The profile shows over 65,000 clones, 95% to 97% of them singletons. Sequenced input: T cells isolated from PBMCs. These receptor sequences come from a human donor in good health.

J is TRBJ1-2 and V is TRBV6-1, with D unresolved. The germline CDR1 and CDR2 sequences are MNHNS and SASEGT. V lost 6 bases and J 8 bases, leaving 16 bases between the germline ends. This CDR3 has 13 amino acids. CDR3 DNA sequence: TGTGCCAGCAGGCCCCGAGGGCAAGTCGGCTACACCTTC. Protein sequence: CASRPRGQVGYTF.

The V call is TRBV11-3, the J call TRBJ2-5; 12 bases align to TRBD2. The V segment lost 5 bases and the J segment 1 base; nucleotides outside the gene matches: 5. This CDR3 is built from 16 residues. Germline V gives CDR1 SGHNT, CDR2 YENEEA. DNA of the CDR3: TGTGCCAGCAGCCCTGGACTAGCGGGGACCCAAGAGACCCAGTACTTC. It specifies CASSPGLAGTQETQYF.

The chain employs TRBV18 and TRBJ2-7; D perhaps matches TRBD1 (6 bases). Germline CDR1 and CDR2: KGHSH and LQKENI. The CDR3 is made up of 17 amino acids. The V end lost 1 base, the J end lost 4 bases, and 20 bases lay between the germline ends. The CDR3, as DNA: TGTGCCAGCTCACCACGCCTACAGGGACGAGAGACTTACGAGCAGTACTTC. Amino acid sequence: CASSPRLQGRETYEQYF.

This chain joins TRBV19 and TRBJ1-1; D ambiguous. The CDR3 spans 15 residues. Germline CDR1 reads LNHDA; CDR2 reads SQIVND (reference sequence). V was cut by 3 bases and J by 1 base, with 12 bases left in between. CDR3 nucleotides: TGTGCCAGTAGTATTCTCTTTTCTCGGAACACTGAAGCTTTCTTT. Protein sequence: CASSILFSRNTEAFF.

V gene TRBV5-1 combines with J gene TRBJ1-4; TRBD1 is a possible D gene (6 bases). Trimming shortened V by 3 bases and J by 7 bases, and 13 bases separated the two germline ends. This CDR3 comprises 14 residues. From germline, CDR1 is SGHRS and CDR2 YFSETQ. The CDR3 sequence: CASSSTGKSEKLFF. The CDR3 DNA reads as TGCGCCAGCAGCTCAACAGGGAAGAGTGAAAAACTGTTTTTT.

The J gene is TRBJ2-7, the V gene TRBV25-1; 10 nucleotides match TRBD1. There are 16 residues in the CDR3. The junction had 11 bases not matched to a gene; V was cut back by 2 bases and J by 7 bases. Per the germline V gene, CDR1 is MGHDK and CDR2 is SYGVNS. CDR3 residues: CASSEGGGQGFGEQYF. CDR3 nucleotide sequence: TGTGCCAGCAGTGAAGGAGGGGGACAGGGGTTTGGTGAGCAGTACTTC.

The V call is TRBV5-1, the J call TRBJ2-6; TRBD2 matches 13 bases. CDR1 is SGHRS and CDR2 is YFSETQ in the germline V gene. This CDR3 spans 22 amino acids. V was pared by 2 bases and J by 0 bases, with 14 bases of the junction left unmatched. This CDR3 is CASSLTPGTSGDGRSGANVLTF. The CDR3 bases are TGCGCCAGCAGCTTAACCCCCGGGACTAGCGGGGACGGGCGCTCTGGGGCCAACGTCCTGACTTTC.

This sequence joins TRBV5-6 and TRBJ2-7, with D possibly being TRBD2 (5 bases). Germline V lookup: CDR1 SGHDT, CDR2 YYEEEE. The CDR3 has 13 residues. V gave up 2 bases and J gave up 7 bases, with 13 bases separating them. The CDR3 nucleotides read TGTGCCAGCAGCTTTAATCGGGGTTGGGAGCAGTACTTC. Translated: CASSFNRGWEQYF.

The sample holds one count of this clone. The chain is built from TRBV4-1 and TRBJ1-2, with a weak D call TRBD1 (6 bases). The germline gives CDR1 MGHRA, CDR2 YSYEKL. Trimming took 4 bases from V and 3 from J, leaving 12 bases between them. There are 14 residues in the CDR3. The CDR3: CASSPYRVYYGYTF. The DNA for the CDR3 is TGCGCCAGCAGCCCTTACAGGGTCTACTATGGCTACACCTTC.

The chain joins TRBV30 to TRBJ1-2; 7 positions match TRBD1. Looked up from germline, CDR1 is GTSNPN and CDR2 is SVGIG (reference sequence). CDR3 length: 13 residues. After removal of 7 bases from V and 0 bases from J, the junction contained 5 bases not matched to a gene. The CDR3 loop reads CASDRLPNYGYTF. In DNA, the CDR3 is TGTGCCTCGGACAGGCTACCTAACTATGGCTACACCTTC.

The chain joins TRBV28 to TRBJ2-7, with D perhaps matching TRBD2 (5 bases). Germline CDR1 is MDHEN and CDR2 is SYDVKM. Trimming left V 2 bases short and J 3 bases short, with 14 bases between. This CDR3 spans 15 amino acids. DNA for the CDR3: TGTGCCAGCAGTTTAAGCAGCTATGGAGGCTACGAGCAGTACTTC. Its protein product is CASSLSSYGGYEQYF.

As concerns this clone: This CDR3 is also generated by other DNA sequences in the sample. The rearrangement uses TRBV5-1 and TRBJ2-5; no clear D. V was trimmed by 0 bases and J by 2 bases, leaving 5 bases between them. The CDR3 runs to 13 residues. Germline V gives CDR1 SGHRS, CDR2 YFSETQ. The CDR3: CASSLANQETQYF. Here the CDR3 DNA reads TGCGCCAGCAGCTTGGCCAATCAAGAGACCCAGTACTTC.

V usage is TRBV7-3 and J usage is TRBJ1-4, with a possible D match to TRBD1 (6 bases). V was shortened by 1 base and J by 4 bases, with 10 bases between the two germline ends. Looked up from germline, CDR1 is SGHTA and CDR2 is FQGTGA. The CDR3 has 15 residues. The CDR3 nucleotides are TGTGCCAGCAGCTTAAACAGGGCCAATAATGAAAAACTGTTTTTT. This translates into CASSLNRANNEKLFF.

This chain connects TRBV18 to TRBJ1-1; no clear D. The CDR3 sequence is 15 residues long. Trimming took off 0 bases at V and 4 bases at J, with 12 bases between the two ends. Germline loops: CDR1 KGHSH, CDR2 LQKENI. The CDR3 DNA reads as TGTGCCAGCTCACCACCGGCGGTTATGAGCACTGAAGCTTTCTTT. Its translation is CASSPPAVMSTEAFF.

This clone was found once. This CDR3 reads CASSSTSALNEQFF. The CDR3 DNA reads as TGTGCCAGCAGCTCGACTAGCGCACTCAATGAGCAGTTCTTC. This chain connects TRBV7-9 to TRBJ2-1, with 8 bases fitting TRBD2. This CDR3 region has 14 residues. After removal of 4 bases from V and 6 bases from J, the junction contained 5 bases not matched to a gene. Looked up from germline, CDR1 is SEHNR and CDR2 is FQNEAQ (reference sequence).

The V and J genes are TRBV6-1 and TRBJ2-7; tentatively, D is TRBD2 (6 bases). Trimming stripped 4 bases from V and 2 bases from J, with 9 bases between. The CDR3 has 13 residues. CDR1 and CDR2 (germline): MNHNS, SASEGT. Written as DNA, the CDR3 is TGTGCCAGCAGTGCGGGACTCACCTACGAGCAGTACTTC. Encoded protein: CASSAGLTYEQYF.

The chain joins TRBV29-1 to TRBJ2-3; 8 bases map to TRBD1. V gave up 4 bases and J gave up 6 bases; unmatched junction bases: 3. CDR3 length: 12 residues. The germline V gene encodes CDR1 SQVTM and CDR2 ANQGSEA. The CDR3 region has the DNA TGCAGCGTTGCGGACAGGGTTGATACGCAGTATTTT. This encodes CSVADRVDTQYF.

The rearrangement uses TRBV6-1 and TRBJ2-7; no reliable D call. Trimming left V 1 base short and J 4 bases short, with 14 bases between. Germline loops: CDR1 MNHNS, CDR2 SASEGT. This CDR3 has 15 residues. The CDR3: CASSEVSHPRYEQYF. CDR3 bases: TGTGCCAGCAGTGAAGTCTCTCACCCGCGTTACGAGCAGTACTTC.

This sequence joins TRBV29-1 and TRBJ2-5, with D tentatively TRBD2 (6 bases). The CDR3 length is 16 residues. V was clipped by 5 bases and J by 3 bases, with 22 bases between them. In germline, CDR1 is SQVTM, CDR2 ANQGSEA. For the CDR3, the DNA is TGCAGCGTTTTGTGGCGGGAAAAAGGGTGGGAAGAGACCCAGTACTTC. Translating it yields CSVLWREKGWEETQYF.

This clone was detected once. The chain is built from TRBV25-1 and TRBJ2-5; no definite D call. Trimming left V 0 bases short and J 4 bases short, with 15 bases between. Germline CDR1 reads MGHDK; CDR2 reads SYGVNS. The CDR3 loop spans 16 amino acids. CDR3 residues: CASSEYELGLTETQYF. CDR3 bases: TGTGCCAGCAGTGAATATGAATTGGGCCTCACAGAGACCCAGTACTTC. Full variable domain (rest looked up from reference TRBV25-1 and TRBJ2-5): EADIYQTPRYLVIGTGKKITLECSQTMGHDKMYWYQQDPGMELHLIHYSYGVNSTEKGDLSSESTVSRIRTEHFPLTLESARPSHTSQYLCASSEYELGLTETQYFGPGTRLLVL.

This clone was recorded only once. This chain connects TRBV10-3 to TRBJ1-3; no clear D. Germline V gene lookup returns CDR1 ENHRY and CDR2 SYGVKD. The CDR3 has 12 residues. V lost 8 bases, J lost 4 bases, and 9 bases lay in between. CDR3 coding DNA: TGTGCCATCTTTGCGCCCGGAAACACCATATATTTT. Translating it yields CAIFAPGNTIYF.

The chain employs TRBV6-5 and TRBJ1-2; no definite D call. This CDR3 is built from 16 residues. V was shortened by 0 bases and J by 0 bases, with 11 bases between the two germline ends. The germline V gene has CDR1 MNHEY and CDR2 SVGAGI. The CDR3 DNA reads TGTGCCAGCAGTTACTCGGCCCCCGCAGCTAACTATGGCTACACCTTC. This sequence encodes CASSYSAPAANYGYTF.

This chain connects TRBV5-1 to TRBJ2-5; D might be TRBD1 (6 bases). Germline CDR1 SGHRS, CDR2 YFSETQ. V lost 3 bases to trimming and J lost 5 bases, with 14 bases between them. This CDR3 contains 14 residues. Here the CDR3 DNA reads TGCGCCAGCAGCTACCAGGGGCCCGGGGAGACCCAGTACTTC. Protein product: CASSYQGPGETQYF.

The chain uses TRBV20-1 and TRBJ1-3; D remains ambiguous. The CDR3 spans 11 residues. In germline, CDR1 is DFQATT, CDR2 SNEGSKA (reference sequence). Trimming shortened V by 6 bases and J by 4 bases, and 7 bases separated the two germline ends. The CDR3, as DNA: TGCAGTGCCCCCGTGGGAAACACCATATATTTT. Amino acids: CSAPVGNTIYF.

The chain has TRBV7-6 and TRBJ2-1, with TRBD1 as a possible D gene (5 bases). The germline V gene has CDR1 SGHVS and CDR2 FNYEAQ. This CDR3 spans 15 amino acids. V was cut by 5 bases and J by 3 bases, with 14 bases left in between. The CDR3 reads CASSHDTQGYNEQFF. CDR3 DNA sequence: TGTGCCAGCAGCCATGATACTCAGGGCTACAATGAGCAGTTCTTC.

The V and J genes are TRBV7-9 and TRBJ1-1; 7 bases match TRBD1. There are 15 residues in the CDR3. The germline V gene encodes CDR1 SEHNR and CDR2 FQNEAQ (reference sequence). The J segment lost 2 bases and the V segment lost 5 bases, leaving 8 bases of the junction unmatched. The CDR3 here is CASSPRQGRNTEAFF. The CDR3 DNA reads as TGTGCCAGCAGCCCCCGACAGGGAAGAAACACTGAAGCTTTCTTT. The variable domain in full, completed from reference TRBV7-9 and TRBJ1-1, reads DTGVSQNPRHKITKRGQNVTFRCDPISEHNRLYWYRQTLGQGPEFLTYFQNEAQLEKSRLLSDRFSAERPKGSFSTLEIQRTEQGDSAMYLCASSPRQGRNTEAFFGQGTRLTVV.